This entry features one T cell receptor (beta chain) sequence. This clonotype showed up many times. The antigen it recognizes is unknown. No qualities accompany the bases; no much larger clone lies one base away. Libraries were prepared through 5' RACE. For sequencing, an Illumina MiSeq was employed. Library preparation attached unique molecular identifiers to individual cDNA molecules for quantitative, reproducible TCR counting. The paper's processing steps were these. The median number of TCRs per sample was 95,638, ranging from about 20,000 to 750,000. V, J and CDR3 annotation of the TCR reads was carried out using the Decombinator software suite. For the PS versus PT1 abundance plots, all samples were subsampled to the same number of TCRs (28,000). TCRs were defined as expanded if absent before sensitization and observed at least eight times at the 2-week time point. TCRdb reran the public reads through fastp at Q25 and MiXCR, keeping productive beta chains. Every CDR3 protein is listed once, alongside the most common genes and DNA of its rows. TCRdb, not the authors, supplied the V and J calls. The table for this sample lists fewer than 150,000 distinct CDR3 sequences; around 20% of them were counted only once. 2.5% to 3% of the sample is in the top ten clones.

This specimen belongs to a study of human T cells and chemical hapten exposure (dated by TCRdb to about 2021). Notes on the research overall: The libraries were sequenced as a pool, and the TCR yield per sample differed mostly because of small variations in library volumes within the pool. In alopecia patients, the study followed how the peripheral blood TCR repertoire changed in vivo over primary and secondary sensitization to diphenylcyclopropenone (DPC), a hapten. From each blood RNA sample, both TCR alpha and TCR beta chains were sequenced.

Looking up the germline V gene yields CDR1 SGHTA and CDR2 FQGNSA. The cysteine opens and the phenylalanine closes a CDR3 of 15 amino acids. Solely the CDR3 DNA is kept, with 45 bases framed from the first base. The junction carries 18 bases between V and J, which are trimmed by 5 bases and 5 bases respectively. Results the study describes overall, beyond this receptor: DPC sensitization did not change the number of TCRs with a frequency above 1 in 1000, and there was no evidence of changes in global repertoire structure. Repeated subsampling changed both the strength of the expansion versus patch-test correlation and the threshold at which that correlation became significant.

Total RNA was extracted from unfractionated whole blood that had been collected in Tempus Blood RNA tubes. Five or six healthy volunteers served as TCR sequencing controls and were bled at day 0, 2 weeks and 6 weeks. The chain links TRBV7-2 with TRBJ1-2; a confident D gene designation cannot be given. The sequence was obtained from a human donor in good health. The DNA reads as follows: TGTGCCAGCAGCCCTGGTCTTCCACTTTCTTATGGCTACACCTTC. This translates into CASSPGLPLSYGYTF.